A selection of T cell receptor beta chains follows, all from one sample in a study of blood T cell repertoires in COVID-19. Libraries were prepared by immunoSEQ multiplex PCR; TCRdb keeps only in-frame clonotypes and omits some of them. The table shows over 350,000 clones, with just under 90% occurring only once. Sequencing input: PBMCs or T cells enriched from blood (not recorded which). The receptors shown here come from a woman aged 50 to 60 who had recovered from COVID-19. Both conserved end residues are part of each CDR3. A D gene is named only where the DNA matches it firmly. Clone size, where shown, is once, few, many, or a class for clones that have expanded.

size: NA
V: TRBV2
D: NA
J: TRBJ2-2
DNA: TGTGCCAGCAGTGAACAGGGCCAAGCGAACACCGGGGAGCTGTTTTTT
CDR3: CASSEQGQANTGELFF

size: NA
V: TRBV15
D: NA
J: TRBJ1-5
DNA: TGTGCCACCAGTACCCAGGGGAATAGCAATCAGCCCCAGCATTTT
CDR3: CATSTQGNSNQPQHF

size: NA
V: TRBV7-9
D: NA
J: TRBJ2-2
DNA: TGTGCCAGCAGCCTCGGGGAAACCGGGGAGCTGTTTTTT
CDR3: CASSLGETGELFF

size: NA
V: TRBV18
D: NA
J: TRBJ2-3
DNA: TGTGCCAGCTCCCCGACAGGCTGGGAAGATACGCAGTATTTT
CDR3: CASSPTGWEDTQYF

size: NA
V: TRBV4-1
D: TRBD1
J: TRBJ1-1
DNA: TGCGCCAGCAGCCAAGATGGGACAGGCAGGAGCACTGAAGCTTTCTTT
CDR3: CASSQDGTGRSTEAFF

size: few
V: TRBV7-8
D: NA
J: TRBJ1-1
DNA: TGTGCCAGCAGCTTAGGTAGCGGAATTCTACCTGAAGCTTTCTTT
CDR3: CASSLGSGILPEAFF

size: NA
V: TRBV5-1
D: NA
J: TRBJ2-2
DNA: TGCGCCAGCAGCTTGGACAGGGCCAACACCGGGGAGCTGTTTTTT
CDR3: CASSLDRANTGELFF

size: NA
V: TRBV19
D: TRBD1
J: TRBJ1-4
DNA: TGTGCCAGTAGTACAGGGGGTGTCGGTGAAAAACTGTTTTTT
CDR3: CASSTGGVGEKLFF

size: NA
V: TRBV28
D: TRBD1
J: TRBJ1-2
DNA: TGTGCCAGCAGTTCCCAACAGGGGGCCTATGGCTACACCTTC
CDR3: CASSSQQGAYGYTF

size: NA
V: TRBV2
D: NA
J: TRBJ1-4
DNA: TGTGCCAGCAGTGACGCACGGAGAAATGAAAAACTGTTTTTT
CDR3: CASSDARRNEKLFF

size: NA
V: TRBV5-8
D: NA
J: TRBJ2-4
DNA: TGTGCCAGCAGCTTAACCCGGGACATTCAGTACTTC
CDR3: CASSLTRDIQYF

size: NA
V: TRBV6-2/TRBV6-3
D: NA
J: TRBJ1-1
DNA: TGTGCCAGCAGTTCGGACGGGGAATCGCGTGAAGCTTTCTTT
CDR3: CASSSDGESREAFF

size: NA
V: TRBV6-5
D: TRBD1
J: TRBJ1-5
DNA: TGTGCCAGCAGTTTAAGACAGGGGACTCAGCCCCAGCATTTT
CDR3: CASSLRQGTQPQHF

size: NA
V: TRBV5-1
D: NA
J: TRBJ1-1
DNA: TGCGCCAGCTACGATCAGGGGAACACTGAAGCTTTCTTT
CDR3: CASYDQGNTEAFF

size: NA
V: TRBV27
D: NA
J: TRBJ2-6
DNA: TGTGCCAGCAGGGAGGAGTATTCTGGGGCCAACGTCCTGACTTTC
CDR3: CASREEYSGANVLTF

size: NA
V: TRBV6-5
D: NA
J: TRBJ2-5
DNA: TGTGCCAGCAGTTACGGGACATTGCAAGAGACCCAGTACTTC
CDR3: CASSYGTLQETQYF

size: NA
V: TRBV7-9
D: NA
J: TRBJ1-1
DNA: TGTGCCAGCAGTTTCATATCGATACCGGGCACTGAAGCTTTCTTT
CDR3: CASSFISIPGTEAFF

size: NA
V: TRBV28
D: NA
J: TRBJ1-4
DNA: TGTGCCAGCAGTTTGGATGGGAGTACTAATGAAAAACTGTTTTTT
CDR3: CASSLDGSTNEKLFF

size: NA
V: TRBV6-5
D: NA
J: TRBJ2-7
DNA: TGTGCCAGCAAAGAGGACAACTCCTACGAGCAGTACTTC
CDR3: CASKEDNSYEQYF

size: NA
V: TRBV30
D: NA
J: TRBJ1-2
DNA: TGTGCCTGGAGGGCCCGTGGGGGGTACTATGGCTACACCTTC
CDR3: CAWRARGGYYGYTF

size: NA
V: TRBV7-9
D: TRBD1
J: TRBJ1-1
DNA: TGTGCCAGCAGTATCAGGGGGGCGAGGACTGAAGCTTTCTTT
CDR3: CASSIRGARTEAFF

size: NA
V: TRBV18
D: NA
J: TRBJ1-3
DNA: TGTGCCAGCTCACCAGGGCAGGGCCCTGGAAACACCATATATTTT
CDR3: CASSPGQGPGNTIYF

size: NA
V: TRBV13
D: NA
J: TRBJ1-2
DNA: TGTGCCAGCAGCCCACAGGGTTGGTCAGGGACTAACTATGGCTACACCTTC
CDR3: CASSPQGWSGTNYGYTF

size: NA
V: TRBV19
D: TRBD1
J: TRBJ1-5
DNA: TGTGCCAGTAGACCGGACAGGGGGCGTCAGCCCCAGCATTTT
CDR3: CASRPDRGRQPQHF

size: NA
V: TRBV30
D: TRBD1
J: TRBJ1-1
DNA: TGTGCCTGGAGTGACTCGGACAGGGCCTCTTTCTTT
CDR3: CAWSDSDRASFF

size: NA
V: TRBV13
D: NA
J: TRBJ2-7
DNA: TGTGCCAGCAGCAGGGGGGGAAGGGGATCCTACGAGCAGTACTTC
CDR3: CASSRGGRGSYEQYF

size: NA
V: TRBV6-2/TRBV6-3
D: TRBD1
J: TRBJ1-5
DNA: TGTGCCAGCAGTCCGGCGGACAGGGATAATCAGCCCCAGCATTTT
CDR3: CASSPADRDNQPQHF